This TCR beta chain emerged from a study of CD8+CD57+ T cells in acquired aplastic anemia. Overall study: When averaged, DNA from sorted CD4+ and CD8+ cells came to 3.2 ug. CD4+ reads averaged about 10.8 million in healthy donors.

Overall study results and limits: Patients and controls had CD8+ Simpson's diversity values that were not significantly distinct.

TCR beta VDJ and CDR3 profiling used genomic DNA as template. MiXCR, run by TCRdb on the reads, gives a single entry per CDR3 protein. The sample lists around 200,000 distinct CDR3 sequences; roughly half were seen once. As regards this clonotype: Its target is not known.

The CDR3 has 14 residues. The V gene's germline CDR1 is SNHLY and CDR2 FYNNEI. V dropped 4 bases and J dropped 2; count of bases not matched to a gene: 3. Sample: sorted CD4+, CD8+, or CD8+CD57+ T cells (not recorded which) from PBMCs. This sequence was found in a human donor in good health, serving as a control. This rearrangement joins TRBV2 to TRBJ2-7, with 9 bases lining up with TRBD1. The CDR3 nucleotides read TGTGCCAGCAGTGGAGGACAGGGGACCTACGAGCAGTACTTC. Translated: CASSGGQGTYEQYF.